A single sample gave rise to the 17 T cell receptor beta chains below, sequenced in a study of shared clonotypes between healthy human individuals. Sequenced by immunoSEQ multiplex PCR; TCRdb stores in-frame clones only, minus some. The sample has about a million clones, more than 75% seen once; the top ten hold approximately 1.5%. The material sequenced was memory CD4+ T cells sorted from blood. The subset was: CD45RA-negative fraction. These receptors were collected from a man between 18 and 35 years old in good health.

The gene calls are TRBV30 and TRBJ2-7, with D uncertain. V was trimmed by 4 bases and J by 0 bases, leaving 13 bases between them. The germline V gene has CDR1 GTSNPN and CDR2 SVGIG (reference sequence). The CDR3 has 14 amino acids. The CDR3 coding sequence is TGTGCCTGGACGAAACAGTACCCCTCCTACGAGCAGTACTTC. It specifies CAWTKQYPSYEQYF.

This chain joins TRBV7-2 and TRBJ2-7; TRBD2 matches at 8 bases. CDR3 length: 16 amino acids. The trim removed 1 base at V and 9 bases at J, leaving 14 bases unmatched. CDR1 is SGHTA, CDR2 FQGNSA, per germline. CDR3 in DNA: TGTGCCAGCAGCTTAGGCTTAGCGGGGACCTCGGTGGGGCAGTACTTC. It is translated as CASSLGLAGTSVGQYF.

The genes are TRBV11-2 and TRBJ2-1; possibly TRBD2 for D (5 bases). Germline CDR1 SGHAT, CDR2 FQNNGV. Trimming removed 3 bases from V and 1 base from J, with 10 bases in between. The length of the CDR3 is 15 residues. In DNA form, the CDR3 reads TGTGCCAGCAGCTTCCAGCGGTTATCCTACAATGAGCAGTTCTTC. It yields the protein CASSFQRLSYNEQFF.

This clone turned up a few times. The chain combines TRBV5-6 with TRBJ1-3, with a weak D call TRBD1 (6 bases). Trimming took 6 bases from V and 4 from J, leaving 14 bases between them. CDR3 length: 14 residues. Germline assignment: CDR1 SGHDT and CDR2 YYEEEE. CDR3 region: CASNPTGSGNTIYF. CDR3 coding DNA: TGTGCCAGCAACCCCACAGGGTCCGGAAACACCATATATTTT.

The sample holds a few counts of this clone. The chain uses TRBV2 and TRBJ1-1; 9 positions match TRBD1. After removal of 8 bases from V and 2 bases from J, the junction contained 6 bases not matched to a gene. Germline lookup yields CDR1 SNHLY and CDR2 FYNNEI. The CDR3 has 14 residues. The CDR3 DNA reads TGTGCCAGCGGGGGACAGGGCCGAAACACTGAAGCTTTCTTT. Protein product: CASGGQGRNTEAFF.

The sample holds a few counts of this clone. The rearrangement uses TRBV19 and TRBJ2-7; 11 nucleotides align to TRBD1. This CDR3 comprises 16 residues. Germline V gives CDR1 LNHDA, CDR2 SQIVND (reference sequence). Trimming took 2 bases from V and 7 from J; bases not matched to a gene: 10. The CDR3 loop reads CASSIFGGQGAGEQYF. The CDR3 DNA follows: TGTGCCAGTAGTATATTTGGTGGACAGGGGGCTGGAGAGCAGTACTTC.

J is TRBJ2-3 and V is TRBV5-1; 10 bases agree with TRBD2. The ends lost 0 bases at V and 6 bases at J; junction bases unmatched: 4. Germline V gives CDR1 SGHRS, CDR2 YFSETQ. The CDR3 loop spans 15 amino acids. The CDR3 nucleotides read TGCGCCAGCAGCTTGGATGGTAGCGGGAGGGATACGCAGTATTTT. Translation: CASSLDGSGRDTQYF.

In this sample, this clone turned up many times. Other nucleotide sequences from this sample produce the same CDR3. This chain joins TRBV15 and TRBJ2-7; 10 bases are shared with TRBD1. Germline trimming cut 5 bases from V and 1 base from J; bases unmatched to any gene: 8. This CDR3 has 16 residues. The germline CDR1 and CDR2 sequences are LNHNV and YYDKDF (reference sequence). This CDR3 reads CATSRRLGQGSYEQYF. In nucleotides, the CDR3 is TGTGCCACCAGCCGCCGATTGGGACAGGGGTCCTACGAGCAGTACTTC.

The gene calls are TRBV7-8 and TRBJ2-7; D not resolved. CDR1 and CDR2 (germline): SGHVS, FQNEAQ. The CDR3 is 14 amino acids. Trimming pared 2 bases from V and 8 bases from J, leaving 16 bases between. CDR3: CASSLSGAEGKQYF. CDR3 nucleotides: TGTGCCAGCAGCTTATCTGGCGCGGAAGGGAAGCAGTACTTC.

Only a few counts were recorded for this clone. V and J are TRBV28 and TRBJ2-7; D gene unclear. V lost 4 bases, J lost 4 bases, and 11 bases lay in between. The CDR3 is made up of 13 amino acids. Per germline, CDR1 MDHEN and CDR2 SYDVKM. CDR3 in DNA: TGTGCCAGCAGTTGGGCCGCCAAGTACGAGCAGTACTTC. The encoded protein is CASSWAAKYEQYF.

The genes are TRBV5-1 and TRBJ2-3; tentatively, D is TRBD1 (5 bases). Looked up from germline, CDR1 is SGHRS and CDR2 is YFSETQ. There are 14 residues in the CDR3. Trimming stripped 4 bases from V and 4 bases from J, with 13 bases between. Here the CDR3 DNA reads TGCGCCAGCAGCATAGGGGCCGCGGCAGATACGCAGTATTTT. Its protein product is CASSIGAAADTQYF.

The chain links TRBV6-6 to TRBJ1-6; D gene ambiguous. The CDR3 is made up of 12 amino acids. V lost 4 bases, J lost 6 bases, and 4 bases lay in between. The V gene's germline CDR1 is MNHNY and CDR2 SVGAGI (reference sequence). The CDR3 DNA is TGTGCCAGCAGTTTGGGTAATTCACCCCTCCACTTT. Translated, it gives CASSLGNSPLHF.

V is TRBV14 and J is TRBJ2-1, with 8 positions matching TRBD1. This CDR3 comprises 17 residues. V lost 1 base to trimming and J lost 10 bases; unmatched junction nucleotides: 15. Germline V gives CDR1 SGHDN, CDR2 FVKESK. DNA for the CDR3: TGTGCCAGCAGCCAAGTTTACAGCAGGACAGGGTGGCTCGAGCAGTTCTTC. Encoded protein: CASSQVYSRTGWLEQFF.

The rearrangement uses TRBV5-1 and TRBJ1-2; D perhaps matches TRBD1 (5 bases). Germline V lookup: CDR1 SGHRS, CDR2 YFSETQ. V was trimmed by 4 bases and J by 3 bases, leaving 13 bases between them. This CDR3 has 14 residues. CDR3 loop: CASSPTGAYYGYTF. The CDR3 DNA reads TGCGCCAGCAGCCCAACCGGGGCCTACTATGGCTACACCTTC.

The V call is TRBV4-2, the J call TRBJ2-2; D is possibly TRBD1 (7 bases). CDR1 and CDR2 (germline): LGHNA, YNFKEQ. The CDR3 runs to 17 residues. V was cut by 0 bases and J by 0 bases, with 11 bases left in between. The CDR3 DNA follows: TGTGCCAGCAGCCAAGAGTTCAGGGGGGCGAACACCGGGGAGCTGTTTTTT. Translation gives CASSQEFRGANTGELFF.

The J gene is TRBJ2-4, the V gene TRBV6-6; D gene unclear. Germline V lookup: CDR1 MNHNY, CDR2 SVGAGI (reference sequence). The V end was cut by 6 bases, the J end by 1 base, with 16 bases between. The CDR3 loop spans 16 amino acids. The CDR3 sequence: CASRSSGDWAKNIQYF. The DNA for the CDR3 is TGTGCCAGCAGGTCTAGTGGGGATTGGGCCAAAAACATTCAGTACTTC.

Comment on this clone: The sample carries other DNA sequences with the same CDR3. The V and J genes are TRBV18 and TRBJ2-3; D is undetermined. The CDR3 runs 10 residues. The V end was cut by 6 bases, the J end by 4 bases, with 2 bases between. Germline CDR1 reads KGHSH; CDR2 reads LQKENI. The DNA for the CDR3 is TGTGCCAGCTCGGCAGATACGCAGTATTTT. Amino acid sequence: CASSADTQYF.